This TCR beta chain was observed in a study of cytomegalovirus exposure and HLA in healthy donors. A word on this clone: Its antigen is still unknown.

The PCR had 60 Vbeta and 13 Jbeta primers. Methods used by the authors: There were around 80 million unique TCR beta chains by a later count, and about 11 million of them were shared. Data came from immunoSEQ multiplex PCR; TCRdb stores just in-frame clones and leaves some out. That table furnishes V, J and clone size, whereas the DNA furnished D and trimming. The repertoire holds approximately 150,000 clones, about four fifths seen once, with about 6.8% in the top ten. General study findings and limits: Certain indistinguishable V segments, among them TRBV6-2 and TRBV6-3, were excluded.

After removal of 4 bases from V and 6 bases from J, the junction contained 6 bases not matched to a gene. CDR3 length: 14 residues. The V gene's germline CDR1 is KGHSH and CDR2 LQKENI. The material sequenced was PBMCs. The TCR was taken from a woman aged 35 to 49 in good health and CMV-seropositive. The chain joins TRBV18 to TRBJ2-4, with 7 bases identical to TRBD2. CDR3 nucleotides: TGTGCCAGCTCACACGGGGGGATTGGAAACATTCAGTACTTC. Translating gives CASSHGGIGNIQYF.